This TCR beta chain was recorded in a study of response to subunit inactivated influenza vaccine. General study results and limits: That few new T cells are recruited by each seasonal influenza vaccination was the authors' suggestion.

V dropped 7 bases and J dropped 0 bases, with 6 bases sitting between them. This CDR3 has 12 amino acids. CDR1 is MNHNY and CDR2 is SVGAGI in the germline V gene (reference sequence). MiXCR, run by TCRdb on the RT-PCR reads, gives a single entry per CDR3 protein. The repertoire holds around 470,000 distinct CDR3 sequences, approximately 7.2% seen once, with around 12% in the top ten. Regarding this clonotype: Its target is unknown.

The V and J genes are TRBV6-6 and TRBJ1-1; D ambiguous. Sequencing used PBMCs from blood, obtained roughly 24 months after vaccination. The receptor's source is a man in his fifties or sixties who received an inactivated influenza vaccine. The CDR3 reads CASIRVNTEAFF. DNA of the CDR3: TGTGCCAGCATTCGGGTGAACACTGAAGCTTTCTTT.